The next 30 T cell receptor beta chains were all read from a single sample in a study of beta chain features in type 1 diabetes. Expressed TCRB transcripts were sequenced because the entire RNA isolate underwent reverse transcription. TCRdb's table, derived via immunoSEQ multiplex PCR, lists solely in-frame clones and lacks some. The sample yields 400,000 or so clones, about 12% seen once. General study points: TCRB CDR3s from Type 1 diabetes patients were moderately but significantly shorter in all four CD4+ subsets.

Their recognized antigens are unknown. The sequenced material came from naive CD4+ T cells from blood. The receptor source for this set is a woman younger than 35 with type 1 diabetes.

The sample holds a few counts of this clone. Other nucleotide sequences from this sample produce the same CDR3. The chain joins TRBV18 to TRBJ2-7, with D tentatively TRBD1 (6 bases). V lost 3 bases to trimming and J lost 0 bases, with 9 bases between them. The V gene's germline CDR1 is KGHSH and CDR2 LQKENI. The CDR3 contains 14 residues. The CDR3 here is CASSPGASSYEQYF. The CDR3 nucleotides are TGTGCCAGCTCACCGGGGGCATCCTCCTACGAGCAGTACTTC.

The CDR3, as DNA: TGTGCCAGCAGCTCCACCGGGACTCGAAATCAGCCCCAGCATTTT. Translation: CASSSTGTRNQPQHF. The chain recombines TRBV7-2 with TRBJ1-5, with D possibly matching TRBD1 (5 bases). Germline V CDR1 and CDR2: SGHTA, FQGNSA. V was pared by 4 bases and J by 4 bases, with 14 bases between. This CDR3 has 15 residues. Drawing the rest from reference TRBV7-2 and TRBJ1-5, the complete variable domain is GAGVSQSPSNKVTEKGKDVELRCDPISGHTALYWYRQSLGQGLEFLIYFQGNSAPDKSGLPSDRFSAERTGGSVSTLTIQRTQQEDSAVYLCASSSTGTRNQPQHFGDGTRLSIL.

This clone was seen a handful of times. The gene calls are TRBV7-2 and TRBJ2-5; the match to TRBD2 covers 8 bases. Trimming at V came to 5 bases and at J to 5 bases, leaving 16 bases not matched to a gene. The CDR3 has 17 residues. Germline CDR1 SGHTA, CDR2 FQGNSA. The CDR3 reads CASSTPTGTSRRETQYF. In nucleotides, the CDR3 is TGTGCCAGCAGCACGCCGACCGGGACTAGTCGCAGGGAGACCCAGTACTTC.

The chain recombines TRBV5-6 with TRBJ2-3; 7 bases fit TRBD2. This CDR3 has 16 residues. Germline V gives CDR1 SGHDT, CDR2 YYEEEE. The ends lost 6 bases at V and 5 bases at J; junction bases unmatched: 15. CDR3 region: CASTNPGEGLRDTQYF. The CDR3 DNA sequence: TGTGCCAGCACCAACCCGGGGGAGGGACTCCGAGATACGCAGTATTTT.

This clone was counted between two and nine times. The genes are TRBV29-1 and TRBJ1-1; the D gene is possibly TRBD1 (5 bases). Trimming removed 5 bases from V and 2 bases from J, with 12 bases in between. The germline V gene has CDR1 SQVTM and CDR2 ANQGSEA. The CDR3 is 13 residues long. The CDR3 sequence is CSVYRFRNTEAFF. The CDR3 DNA follows: TGCAGCGTTTACAGGTTTCGTAACACTGAAGCTTTCTTT.

V is TRBV6-5 and J is TRBJ2-3; 8 nucleotides match TRBD1. Losses at the gene ends were 7 bases for V and 6 bases for J; bases not matched to a gene: 6. The CDR3 has 13 residues. Germline V gene data show CDR1 as MNHEY and CDR2 as SVGAGI. Here the CDR3 reads CASNRGVGDTQYF. CDR3 DNA: TGTGCCAGCAACAGGGGGGTTGGGGATACGCAGTATTTT.

The V and J genes are TRBV5-1 and TRBJ2-6; possibly TRBD2 for D (6 bases). V dropped 4 bases and J dropped 1 base, with 12 bases sitting between them. The CDR3 covers 16 residues. Germline V gives CDR1 SGHRS, CDR2 YFSETQ. CDR3 in DNA: TGCGCCAGCAGCCCAGCGGGTTGGTCTGGGGCCAACGTCCTGACTTTC. Translation: CASSPAGWSGANVLTF.

This clone showed up just a few times. V gene TRBV9 combines with J gene TRBJ2-5; 7 positions agree with TRBD1. Germline trimming cut 3 bases from V and 3 bases from J; bases unmatched to any gene: 8. The CDR3 sequence is 15 residues long. Germline V CDR1 and CDR2: SGDLS, YYNGEE. CDR3 region: CASSGSGGVEETQYF. DNA of the CDR3: TGTGCCAGCAGCGGCTCAGGGGGAGTTGAAGAGACCCAGTACTTC.

This chain joins TRBV11-2 and TRBJ1-2, with 7 bases matching TRBD1. J was trimmed by 3 bases and V by 5 bases; bases with no gene match: 6. The CDR3 runs 14 residues. Per germline, CDR1 SGHAT and CDR2 FQNNGV. The CDR3 here is CASSTRQGDYGYTF. In nucleotides, the CDR3 is TGTGCCAGCAGCACCCGACAGGGCGACTATGGCTACACCTTC.

J is TRBJ2-5 and V is TRBV15; 7 bases are a match to TRBD1. The V gene end was trimmed by 2 bases and the J gene end by 4 bases; junction bases not matched to a gene: 4. CDR1 and CDR2 from the germline V gene are LNHNV and YYDKDF (reference sequence). The CDR3 length is 14 residues. CDR3 sequence reads: CATSRKTGLETQYF. The CDR3 DNA reads TGTGCCACCAGCAGAAAGACAGGGTTAGAGACCCAGTACTTC.

This clone was seen more than once but under ten times. V and J are TRBV5-1 and TRBJ2-7; D possibly corresponds to TRBD2 (7 bases). The CDR3 covers 14 residues. Trimming pared 0 bases from V and 6 bases from J, leaving 13 bases between. CDR1 is SGHRS, CDR2 YFSETQ, per germline. The CDR3 nucleotides are TGCGCCAGCAGCTTGGATGTGGGAGGGGGCGAGCAGTACTTC. Amino acid sequence: CASSLDVGGGEQYF.

This clone was seen more than once but under ten times. The rearrangement joins TRBV7-9 to TRBJ1-5; no firm D call. From germline, CDR1 is SEHNR and CDR2 FQNEAQ (reference sequence). This CDR3 contains 12 residues. Trimming took 8 bases from V and 5 from J, leaving 10 bases between them. The CDR3: CASGRGDQPQHF. The DNA of the CDR3 is TGTGCCAGCGGGCGGGGAGATCAGCCCCAGCATTTT.

The CDR3 nucleotides are TGTGCCAGCAGTTTATTGTCAGGGGGTGGACAGCCCCAGCATTTT. Its translation: CASSLLSGGGQPQHF. This rearrangement joins TRBV27 to TRBJ1-5, with 7 nucleotides matching TRBD1. The CDR3 totals 15 residues. V lost 1 base to trimming and J lost 7 bases; unmatched junction nucleotides: 7. CDR1 MNHEY and CDR2 SMNVEV come from the germline V gene (reference sequence).

This clone showed up just a few times. The J gene is TRBJ2-1, the V gene TRBV5-1; TRBD1 might be the D (6 bases). This CDR3 is built from 11 residues. The germline CDR1 and CDR2 sequences are SGHRS and YFSETQ. V dropped 5 bases and J dropped 15 bases, with 15 bases sitting between them. CDR3 loop: CASRMTGYSFF. The CDR3 DNA reads as TGCGCCAGCAGAATGACAGGATACTCGTTCTTC.

This clone was seen a few times. The V call is TRBV5-1, the J call TRBJ2-1; D perhaps matches TRBD2 (6 bases). The CDR3 totals 15 residues. The V end was cut by 0 bases, the J end by 5 bases, with 12 bases between. The germline V gene encodes CDR1 SGHRS and CDR2 YFSETQ. DNA for the CDR3: TGCGCCAGCAGCTTGGCCTTAGCGGAGAACAATGAGCAGTTCTTC. Protein sequence: CASSLALAENNEQFF.

This rearrangement joins TRBV27 to TRBJ1-2; possibly TRBD1 for D (6 bases). The CDR3 is 13 residues long. Germline V gives CDR1 MNHEY, CDR2 SMNVEV (reference sequence). Trimming left V 5 bases short and J 8 bases short, with 15 bases between. The CDR3 loop reads CASSRQAAGGYTF. CDR3 DNA: TGTGCCAGCAGTCGACAGGCGGCCGGGGGCTACACCTTC.

The chain recombines TRBV28 with TRBJ2-5, with TRBD1 matching over 11 bases. The CDR3 length is 15 residues. The V gene's germline CDR1 is MDHEN and CDR2 SYDVKM. V trimming: 6 bases; J trimming: 2 bases; junction bases outside the gene matches: 5. CDR3 coding DNA: TGTGCCAGCAGCACCCGGGACAGGGGGCAAGAGACCCAGTACTTC. Translating gives CASSTRDRGQETQYF.

The chain combines TRBV9 with TRBJ2-2; 7 bases match TRBD2. The length of the CDR3 is 16 residues. Trimming took 5 bases from V and 0 from J; bases not matched to a gene: 7. The germline gives CDR1 SGDLS, CDR2 YYNGEE. CDR3 residues: CASRGGGLSNTGELFF. The CDR3 DNA follows: TGTGCCAGCAGGGGGGGAGGGCTCTCGAACACCGGGGAGCTGTTTTTT.

This clone has just a few counts. The chain carries TRBV13 and TRBJ1-5; D is uncertain. There are 12 residues in the CDR3. Trimming cost V 4 bases and J 7 bases, with 8 bases left between them. CDR1 and CDR2 from the germline V gene are PRHDT and FYEKMQ (reference sequence). CDR3 sequence reads: CASSSRRQPQHF. As DNA, the CDR3 is TGTGCCAGCAGCTCGCGGAGGCAGCCCCAGCATTTT.

This clone was seen a few times. The chain recombines TRBV4-1 with TRBJ1-3, with D possibly TRBD1 on 5 matching bases. Trimming shortened V by 1 base and J by 6 bases, and 13 bases separated the two germline ends. The length of the CDR3 is 15 residues. Germline V CDR1 and CDR2: MGHRA, YSYEKL. The CDR3 reads CASSQVVQGKNTIYF. As DNA, the CDR3 is TGCGCCAGCAGCCAAGTAGTTCAGGGTAAAAACACCATATATTTT.

This clone was observed a handful of times. The chain couples TRBV18 to TRBJ1-1, with a possible D match to TRBD1 (5 bases). Trimming stripped 6 bases from V and 1 base from J, with 9 bases between. Germline CDR1 KGHSH, CDR2 LQKENI. The CDR3 covers 13 residues. This CDR3 reads CASSYDRNTEAFF. The CDR3 DNA sequence: TGTGCCAGCTCTTACGACAGGAACACTGAAGCTTTCTTT.

This clone was seen only a few times. The V gene is TRBV6-6, the J gene TRBJ2-2, with D perhaps TRBD1 (5 bases). V was pared by 6 bases and J by 1 base, with 6 bases between. There are 13 residues in the CDR3. Per the germline V gene, CDR1 is MNHNY and CDR2 is SVGAGI (reference sequence). The CDR3 spells CASRQGNTGELFF. The DNA of the CDR3 is TGTGCCAGCAGGCAGGGGAACACCGGGGAGCTGTTTTTT.

The V and J genes are TRBV19 and TRBJ2-1; D gene uncertain. The CDR3 spans 16 residues. CDR1 is LNHDA, CDR2 SQIVND, per germline (reference sequence). The germline V and J ends were trimmed by 3 bases and 4 bases, with 16 bases remaining between them. In DNA, the CDR3 is TGTGCCAGTAGTATCCTCGGAGCGCTAGGTTACAATGAGCAGTTCTTC. Encoded protein: CASSILGALGYNEQFF.

There are a few counts of this clone. The V call is TRBV7-9, the J call TRBJ1-1; weak D call: TRBD1 (5 bases). V dropped 4 bases and J dropped 1 base, with 16 bases sitting between them. The CDR3 has 16 amino acids. Germline V gene lookup returns CDR1 SEHNR and CDR2 FQNEAQ (reference sequence). CDR3 DNA sequence: TGTGCCAGCAGCTCGACCAGGGTGGCGTCGAACACTGAAGCTTTCTTT. As protein: CASSSTRVASNTEAFF.

The V gene is TRBV27, the J gene TRBJ2-1; 9 bases agree with TRBD1. The CDR3 has 16 residues. CDR1 and CDR2 (germline): MNHEY, SMNVEV (reference sequence). After removal of 7 bases from V and 3 bases from J, the junction contained 10 bases not matched to a gene. The CDR3 region is CASIELGQGNYNEQFF. As DNA, the CDR3 is TGTGCCAGCATCGAACTTGGACAGGGGAACTACAATGAGCAGTTCTTC.

The rearrangement uses TRBV5-1 and TRBJ2-3; 12 nucleotides line up with TRBD2. V gave up 0 bases and J gave up 1 base; unmatched junction bases: 3. CDR3 length: 17 residues. The germline CDR1 and CDR2 sequences are SGHRS and YFSETQ. The CDR3 spells CASSLGLAGVGTDTQYF. Written as DNA, the CDR3 is TGCGCCAGCAGCTTGGGACTAGCGGGGGTCGGCACAGATACGCAGTATTTT.

This clone has just a few counts. The chain recombines TRBV7-9 with TRBJ2-3; D gene uncertain. CDR1 and CDR2 (germline): SEHNR, FQNEAQ (reference sequence). Trimming pared 5 bases from V and 0 bases from J, leaving 9 bases between. CDR3 length: 14 residues. As DNA, the CDR3 is TGTGCCAGCAGCCAGTCCCCTAGCACAGATACGCAGTATTTT. Protein product: CASSQSPSTDTQYF. The full variable domain, with the rest looked up from reference TRBV7-9 and TRBJ2-3, is DTGVSQNPRHKITKRGQNVTFRCDPISEHNRLYWYRQTLGQGPEFLTYFQNEAQLEKSRLLSDRFSAERPKGSFSTLEIQRTEQGDSAMYLCASSQSPSTDTQYFGPGTRLTVL.

CDR3 DNA: TGTGCCTGCAAGTGGGGACTAGGGGAGCAGTACTTC. Its translation: CACKWGLGEQYF. The chain uses TRBV2 and TRBJ2-5; 8 bases fit TRBD2. The CDR3 spans 12 residues. J lost 11 bases, V lost 11 bases, and 13 bases had no gene match. CDR1 SNHLY and CDR2 FYNNEI come from the germline V gene.

The rearrangement links TRBV7-3 to TRBJ1-1, with D uncertain. This CDR3 spans 13 amino acids. Germline loops: CDR1 SGHTA, CDR2 FQGTGA. Trimming took 5 bases from V and 7 from J, leaving 14 bases between them. The CDR3 protein is CASSHGRENEAFF. CDR3 nucleotides: TGTGCCAGCAGCCACGGGAGGGAGAATGAAGCTTTCTTT.

There are a few counts of this clone. The chain is built from TRBV7-9 and TRBJ2-5, with no clear D. V lost 2 bases and J 2 bases, leaving 9 bases between the germline ends. Germline V lookup: CDR1 SEHNR, CDR2 FQNEAQ (reference sequence). This CDR3 has 14 amino acids. The CDR3 bases are TGTGCCAGCAGCTTATGGCGGAAACAAGAGACCCAGTACTTC. This gives the protein CASSLWRKQETQYF.